This TCR beta chain was recovered during a study of OX40 agonist ivuxolimab in advanced cancers. Some background on the complete study: Ivuxolimab was an agonistic, fully human IgG2 monoclonal antibody directed against OX40 (CD134), a costimulatory receptor. Intravenous ivuxolimab was administered to patients every 2 weeks at six dose levels: 0.01, 0.1, 0.3, 1.5, 3 and 10 mg/kg. Of the roughly 51 patients in dose escalation, 19 had hepatocellular carcinoma, some 15 had melanoma, 9 had renal cell carcinoma and 9 had head and neck cancer. A male proportion of 82.7% and a mean age of 60 years, ranging from 23 to 79, were recorded for the dose-escalation cohort. Prior anti-PD-1, anti-PD-L1 or anti-CTLA-4 therapy was permitted, and about two fifths of dose-escalation patients had received checkpoint inhibitors. Three dose-escalation patients achieved partial responses, one with hepatocellular carcinoma and two with cutaneous melanoma. Peripheral TCRbeta sequencing aimed to test whether ivuxolimab altered TCR sequence diversity and caused clonal T-cell expansion. The paper covers the monotherapy dose-escalation part of the phase I ivuxolimab trial, which included N = 52 patients. Points the paper makes about the study in general: After ivuxolimab, more expanded clones were found on average in CD8+ T cells than in CD4+ T cells. Low levels of normalized T-cell clonal expansion were also shown by some nonresponding patients. The antigen specificity of the clonally expanded peripheral T cells was not determined. At doses of 0.1 to 3.0 mg/kg, clonal expansion of both CD4+ and CD8+ blood T cells was observed from baseline to week 6. In the 0.1-3.0 mg/kg groups, partial responders had among the lowest normalized peripheral clonal expansion, particularly in CD8+ T cells.

The trial excluded patients who had a history of autoimmune disease or who were on systemic immunosuppression. In every dose cohort, peripheral blood was drawn for TCR sequencing at baseline, cycle 4 day 1, and cycle 7 day 1. Samples came from an open-label, multicenter, first-in-human phase I dose-escalation trial of ivuxolimab. The trial enrolled adults with locally advanced or metastatic head and neck squamous cell, hepatocellular, melanoma or renal cell carcinoma. Before TCR sequencing, CD4+ and CD8+ T cells were separately sorted from peripheral blood. Concerning this clone itself: Its antigen is currently not known. No base quality information exists; no much larger clone differs at one position.

The CDR3 runs 11 residues from the cysteine to the phenylalanine. Only CDR3 DNA is held: 33 bases, read in frame from base 1. From the germline V gene, CDR1 is MDHEN and CDR2 is SYDVKM. V drops 4 bases and J drops 12 bases, leaving 12 bases in between. Genomic DNA was isolated from the sorted cells so that the TCRbeta CDR3 region could be sequenced. TCRbeta CDR3 regions were sequenced using the immunoSEQ Assay. This immuneACCESS table, as held by TCRdb, lists in-frame sequences with V and J called but not all clones. Of the missing ones, under half trace to an unresolved V gene in checked studies; the others have no known cause. For this sample the table gives about 77,000 clones, of which roughly 84% were detected only once. Approximately 6.2% of the sample is held by the ten biggest clonotypes.

The rearrangement combines TRBV28 with TRBJ1-2, with no reliable assignment of the D segment. The clonotype originates from an adult with an advanced solid tumor such as melanoma, head and neck, liver or kidney cancer. The source material was CD4+ or CD8+ T cells sorted from blood, sampled in a trial of the OX40 agonist ivuxolimab. The CDR3 protein: CASSSTTDHTF. In nucleotide form, the sequence is TGTGCCAGCAGTTCCACAACGGATCACACCTTC.